One sample yielded the 29 T cell receptor beta chains listed below, sequenced in a study of blood T cell repertoires in COVID-19. The assay was immunoSEQ multiplex PCR, and TCRdb's table has in-frame clones only and misses some. Of 300,000 to 350,000 clones in the sample, 89% were seen once. Sequenced sample: peripheral blood. The receptor source for this set is a woman aged 60-75 years with COVID-19, enrolled during active disease.

This clone was seen just once. This sequence joins TRBV5-1 and TRBJ2-5; no firm D call. Germline CDR1 SGHRS, CDR2 YFSETQ. The CDR3 spans 14 residues. The V end was cut by 5 bases, the J end by 5 bases, with 16 bases between. The CDR3 DNA is TGCGCCAGCAGGTTAAAAGAGAGGCCGGAGACCCAGTACTTC. Translated: CASRLKERPETQYF.

This chain uses TRBV5-1 with TRBJ2-7, with unresolved D. V was cut by 0 bases and J by 1 base, with 11 bases left in between. The CDR3 loop spans 15 amino acids. Germline loops: CDR1 SGHRS, CDR2 YFSETQ. The CDR3 is CASSLGRDTSYEQYF. CDR3 coding DNA: TGCGCCAGCAGCTTGGGTCGAGACACTTCCTACGAGCAGTACTTC.

The chain combines TRBV29-1 with TRBJ1-5; D is perhaps TRBD1 (5 bases). From germline, CDR1 is SQVTM and CDR2 ANQGSEA. The CDR3 covers 13 residues. Deletions cut 5 bases from V and 7 bases from J, with 15 bases between. This chain's CDR3 is CSVQSREGQPQHF. The CDR3 DNA reads as TGCAGCGTTCAGTCCAGGGAGGGACAGCCCCAGCATTTT. The full variable domain, completed using reference TRBV29-1 and TRBJ1-5, is SAVISQKPSRDICQRGTSLTIQCQVDSQVTMMFWYRQQPGQSLTLIATANQGSEATYESGFVIDKFPISRPNLTFSTLTVSNMSPEDSSIYLCSVQSREGQPQHFGDGTRLSIL.

The gene calls are TRBV11-2 and TRBJ2-1; 10 nucleotides align to TRBD2. The CDR3 sequence is 17 residues long. V was pared by 3 bases and J by 6 bases, with 11 bases of the junction left unmatched. Germline V gene lookup returns CDR1 SGHAT and CDR2 FQNNGV. The DNA of the CDR3 is TGTGCCAGCAGCTTCCTTATAGCGGGGGGCCTCTCCAATGAGCAGTTCTTC. This encodes CASSFLIAGGLSNEQFF.

This rearrangement joins TRBV23-1 to TRBJ2-3, with 7 bases aligning to TRBD1. TRBV23-1 is assigned to the ORF class and has an uncertain function. With V trimmed by 2 bases and J by 3 bases, 8 bases remained unmatched. The CDR3 runs 16 residues. For the CDR3, the DNA is TGCGCCAGCAGTCAAGTAAGGACAGGAGATACAGATACGCAGTATTTT. This codes for CASSQVRTGDTDTQYF.

This clone was counted once. The V and J genes are TRBV27 and TRBJ2-3; D possibly corresponds to TRBD1 (6 bases). The germline gives CDR1 MNHEY, CDR2 SMNVEV (reference sequence). Trimming removed 6 bases at V and 6 bases at J, with 16 bases between. CDR3 length: 14 amino acids. Written as DNA, the CDR3 is TGTGCCAGCAGGACGACGATGAGGGGGGATACGCAGTATTTT. This encodes CASRTTMRGDTQYF.

The J gene is TRBJ1-1, the V gene TRBV11-1, with D tentatively TRBD1 (5 bases). The length of the CDR3 is 15 residues. The V end was cut by 8 bases, the J end by 2 bases, with 18 bases between. Per the germline V gene, CDR1 is SGHAT and CDR2 is FQDESV (reference sequence). CDR3 sequence reads: CASGTYRFTNTEAFF. The CDR3 DNA sequence: TGTGCCAGCGGAACCTACAGGTTCACTAACACTGAAGCTTTCTTT.

The V call is TRBV3-1 (or the pseudogene TRBV3-2), the J call TRBJ1-2; TRBD1 aligns across 8 bases. V shed 0 bases and J 4 bases; nucleotides not matched to a gene: 7. The CDR3 sequence is 16 residues long. The germline V gene encodes CDR1 LGHDT and CDR2 YNNKEL (reference sequence). CDR3 loop: CASSQELTGDIYGYTF. In DNA form, the CDR3 reads TGTGCCAGCAGCCAAGAACTGACAGGGGACATCTATGGCTACACCTTC.

The chain links TRBV28 to TRBJ1-5; 7 nucleotides match TRBD1. The CDR3 has 16 residues. From germline, CDR1 is MDHEN and CDR2 SYDVKM. Germline trimming cut 5 bases from V and 2 bases from J; bases unmatched to any gene: 9. CDR3 amino acids: CASSLRMGTGNQPQHF. The CDR3 DNA is TGTGCCAGCAGTCTCCGGATGGGGACAGGCAATCAGCCCCAGCATTTT.

J is TRBJ1-5 and V is TRBV9; D possibly corresponds to TRBD1 (6 bases). The germline V gene has CDR1 SGDLS and CDR2 YYNGEE. The V end was cut by 3 bases, the J end by 8 bases, with 15 bases between. This CDR3 comprises 14 residues. CDR3 sequence (DNA): TGTGCCAGCAGCGCGTGGGGGGGGCAGGAGCCCCAGCATTTT. It yields the protein CASSAWGGQEPQHF.

The V and J genes are TRBV5-1 and TRBJ1-3, with D possibly matching TRBD1 (5 bases). CDR3 length: 14 amino acids. V was pared by 3 bases and J by 3 bases, with 10 bases between. CDR1 and CDR2 from the germline V gene are SGHRS and YFSETQ. CDR3 protein: CASSYRGDGNTIYF. For the CDR3, the DNA is TGCGCCAGCAGCTATCGGGGGGATGGAAACACCATATATTTT.

This rearrangement joins TRBV27 to TRBJ2-6; D is unclear. The CDR3 runs 15 residues. V lost 3 bases to trimming and J lost 3 bases, with 9 bases between them. From germline, CDR1 is MNHEY and CDR2 SMNVEV (reference sequence). CDR3 loop: CASSFGFGGANVLTF. CDR3 sequence (DNA): TGTGCCAGCAGTTTTGGCTTTGGTGGGGCCAACGTCCTGACTTTC.

The chain is built from TRBV5-1 and TRBJ1-6; the D is unclear. The V end lost 4 bases, the J end lost 5 bases, and 7 bases lay between the germline ends. The CDR3 extends over 13 amino acids. CDR1 is SGHRS, CDR2 YFSETQ, per germline. The CDR3 bases are TGCGCCAGCAGCGAGGCGGATAATTCACCCCTCCACTTT. This translates into CASSEADNSPLHF. The whole variable domain, filled in from reference TRBV5-1 and TRBJ1-6, reads KAGVTQTPRYLIKTRGQQVTLSCSPISGHRSVSWYQQTPGQGLQFLFEYFSETQRNKGNFPGRFSGRQFSNSRSEMNVSTLELGDSALYLCASSEADNSPLHFGNGTRLTVT.

The chain joins TRBV19 to TRBJ1-1; no definite D call. V gave up 4 bases and J gave up 5 bases, with 17 bases separating them. This CDR3 is built from 15 residues. CDR1 and CDR2 (germline): LNHDA, SQIVND (reference sequence). CDR3 DNA: TGTGCCAGTAGTACTGGTACAGTGGGAGGAACTGAAGCTTTCTTT. Protein: CASSTGTVGGTEAFF.

This clone was recorded a few times. This chain uses TRBV19 with TRBJ1-6; 9 nucleotides align to TRBD1. Trimming removed 7 bases from V and 8 bases from J; junction bases left unmatched: 9. Looked up from germline, CDR1 is LNHDA and CDR2 is SQIVND (reference sequence). The CDR3 runs 15 residues. In DNA, the CDR3 is TGTGCCAGTACCTCGGGACAGGGACGCCATTCACCCCTCCACTTT. As protein: CASTSGQGRHSPLHF. Supplemented by reference TRBV19 and TRBJ1-6, the full variable domain reads DGGITQSPKYLFRKEGQNVTLSCEQNLNHDAMYWYRQDPGQGLRLIYYSQIVNDFQKGDIAEGYSVSREKKESFPLTVTSAQKNPTAFYLCASTSGQGRHSPLHFGNGTRLTVT.

The chain uses TRBV9 and TRBJ1-5; D is possibly TRBD1 (6 bases). With 4 bases removed from V and 0 bases from J, the gap between germline ends came to 11 bases. The V gene's germline CDR1 is SGDLS and CDR2 YYNGEE. The CDR3 has 15 residues. The CDR3 region has the DNA TGTGCCAGCAGCCACGGACAGTATAGCAATCAGCCCCAGCATTTT. It yields the protein CASSHGQYSNQPQHF.

To note about this clone: Additional DNA sequences in this sample encode the identical CDR3. The chain carries TRBV6-5 and TRBJ1-4, with a weak D call TRBD1 (5 bases). Deletions cut 2 bases from V and 1 base from J, with 5 bases between. Germline CDR1 MNHEY, CDR2 SVGAGI. The CDR3 sequence is 14 residues long. The CDR3 loop is CASSYQGTNEKLFF. The CDR3 DNA sequence: TGTGCCAGCAGTTACCAGGGAACTAATGAAAAACTGTTTTTT.

The chain has TRBV2 and TRBJ2-5; D unclear. V was trimmed by 0 bases and J by 4 bases, leaving 3 bases between them. This CDR3 is built from 12 residues. Germline CDR1 reads SNHLY; CDR2 reads FYNNEI. CDR3 in amino acids: CASSEARETQYF. CDR3 nucleotide sequence: TGTGCCAGCAGTGAAGCCCGAGAGACCCAGTACTTC.

The chain joins TRBV6-6 to TRBJ1-1; tentative D call: TRBD1 (6 bases). V shed 5 bases and J shed 0 bases, with 13 bases lying between them. CDR3 size: 15 residues. Germline CDR1 is MNHNY and CDR2 is SVGAGI (reference sequence). The CDR3 region is CASSPGDILNTEAFF. Here the CDR3 DNA reads TGTGCCAGCAGTCCCGGGGACATCTTGAACACTGAAGCTTTCTTT.

This sequence joins TRBV28 and TRBJ1-2; 7 nucleotides line up with TRBD1. The CDR3 consists of 15 residues. V shed 5 bases, J shed 4 bases, and the junction held 10 bases outside the gene matches. The germline V gene encodes CDR1 MDHEN and CDR2 SYDVKM. CDR3 DNA: TGTGCCAGCAGTCCCCGTACAGGGGAAGGCTATGGCTACACCTTC. This sequence encodes CASSPRTGEGYGYTF.

As regards this clone: The identical CDR3 is also encoded by other nucleotide sequences in the sample. The V gene is TRBV18, the J gene TRBJ1-1, with 8 bases fitting TRBD1. Trimming took 6 bases from V and 3 from J; bases not matched to a gene: 6. Per germline, CDR1 KGHSH and CDR2 LQKENI. CDR3 length: 14 amino acids. CDR3 residues: CASSPGQGHTEAFF. In DNA, the CDR3 is TGTGCCAGCTCTCCAGGACAGGGTCACACTGAAGCTTTCTTT.

This clone was recorded only once. The chain has TRBV7-8 and TRBJ1-4; TRBD1 agrees at 8 bases. CDR3 size: 17 residues. V gave up 5 bases and J gave up 7 bases; unmatched junction bases: 15. Per germline, CDR1 SGHVS and CDR2 FQNEAQ. The CDR3 DNA reads as TGTGCCAGCAGCCAAAGATCAAGACAGGGGAGGGGTGAAAAACTGTTTTTT. Translated, it gives CASSQRSRQGRGEKLFF.

This sequence joins TRBV11-2 and TRBJ1-1; D unclear. From germline, CDR1 is SGHAT and CDR2 FQNNGV. Trimming stripped 2 bases from V and 7 bases from J, with 11 bases between. The CDR3 length is 13 residues. The CDR3 DNA sequence: TGTGCCAGCAGCTTATTACCGACAATTGAAGCTTTCTTT. It translates to CASSLLPTIEAFF. Together with reference TRBV11-2 and TRBJ1-1, the CDR3 gives the full variable domain: EAGVAQSPRYKIIEKRQSVAFWCNPISGHATLYWYQQILGQGPKLLIQFQNNGVVDDSQLPKDRFSAERLKGVDSTLKIQPAKLEDSAVYLCASSLLPTIEAFFGQGTRLTVV.

V is TRBV6-5 and J is TRBJ1-6, with 9 bases aligning to TRBD1. Germline CDR1 is MNHEY and CDR2 is SVGAGI. The junction had 6 bases not matched to a gene; V was cut back by 2 bases and J by 10 bases. The CDR3 has 15 amino acids. In DNA, the CDR3 is TGTGCCAGCAGTTACGATACCGGGACAGGGTCACCCCTCCACTTT. Protein product: CASSYDTGTGSPLHF.

The V and J genes are TRBV12-3 or TRBV12-4 and TRBJ2-7; D may be TRBD1 (5 bases). V dropped 7 bases and J dropped 3 bases, with 10 bases sitting between them. CDR3 length: 12 residues. The CDR3 DNA is TGTGCCAGCAAAGTTAGGGGCTACGAGCAGTACTTC. Translated, it gives CASKVRGYEQYF.

The chain is built from TRBV3-1 (or the pseudogene TRBV3-2) and TRBJ1-3, with D perhaps matching TRBD1 (6 bases). The V end lost 2 bases, the J end lost 2 bases, and 13 bases lay between the germline ends. CDR1 and CDR2 (germline): LGHDT, YNNKEL (reference sequence). The CDR3 has 16 amino acids. The CDR3 DNA is TGTGCCAGCAGCCAATACGGGGAGGGGGCTGGAAACACCATATATTTT. Its protein is CASSQYGEGAGNTIYF.

The chain links TRBV5-1 to TRBJ2-2; possibly TRBD2 for D (6 bases). The length of the CDR3 is 16 residues. V was pared by 1 base and J by 1 base, with 11 bases between. Germline-derived CDR1 and CDR2 are SGHRS and YFSETQ. Here the CDR3 reads CASSLLPAGNTGELFF. The CDR3, as DNA: TGCGCCAGCAGCTTGTTGCCAGCGGGGAACACCGGGGAGCTGTTTTTT.

The chain employs TRBV7-9 and TRBJ1-1; TRBD1 aligns across 9 bases. The J segment lost 5 bases and the V segment lost 5 bases, leaving 3 bases of the junction unmatched. CDR1 is SEHNR, CDR2 FQNEAQ, per germline (reference sequence). The CDR3 length is 13 residues. The CDR3 spells CASSRDRVTEAFF. The CDR3 nucleotides are TGTGCCAGCAGCCGGGACAGGGTTACTGAAGCTTTCTTT.

A remark on this clone: Within the sample, other DNA sequences also encode this same CDR3. CDR3 region: CASSRQGNQPQHF. The CDR3 nucleotides are TGTGCCAGCAGTAGACAGGGTAATCAGCCCCAGCATTTT. The genes are TRBV12-3 or TRBV12-4 and TRBJ1-5; TRBD1 aligns across 7 bases. V shed 5 bases and J 4 bases; nucleotides not matched to a gene: 2. The CDR3 covers 13 residues.